What follows are 15 T cell receptor beta chains derived from one specimen sequenced in a study of blood T cells in healthy people across ages. Through a sample-barcoded 5' primer and a J-beta primer mix, a second PCR was run for roughly 6 to 12 cycles. Using its own MiXCR run on the 5' RACE reads, TCRdb lists one record per CDR3 protein. This repertoire shows approximately 780,000 distinct CDR3 sequences, 20% to 30% found once; its top ten account for about 3%. The sample also formed part of further work on T cells of mothers and their children.

Sequenced sample: blood. These receptors all come from a boy aged 5-17 years in good health.

The chain links TRBV20-1 to TRBJ2-7; TRBD2 matches at 13 bases. The ends lost 5 bases at V and 2 bases at J; junction bases unmatched: 3. The germline CDR1 and CDR2 sequences are DFQATT and SNEGSKA (reference sequence). The CDR3 totals 14 residues. The CDR3 DNA reads TGCAGTGCTGTAGGGACTAGCGGGACCTACGAGCAGTACTTC. Translating gives CSAVGTSGTYEQYF.

The rearrangement joins TRBV20-1 to TRBJ2-7; no clear D gene. Germline CDR1 and CDR2: DFQATT and SNEGSKA (reference sequence). The ends were cut back, 4 bases at V and 7 bases at J, with 11 bases in the middle. The CDR3 length is 11 residues. The CDR3 reads CSATVLGEQYF. CDR3 DNA: TGCAGTGCTACCGTTCTCGGTGAGCAGTACTTC.

This clonotype was observed a handful of times. The chain couples TRBV6-2 or TRBV6-3 to TRBJ2-7; 10 bases agree with TRBD2. The length of the CDR3 is 17 residues. Germline assignment: CDR1 MNHEY and CDR2 SVGEGT. With 0 bases clipped from V and 7 bases from J, the junction kept 12 bases outside the gene matches. The CDR3 is CASSYSEASGGAQEQYF. CDR3 bases: TGTGCCAGCAGTTACTCGGAGGCGAGCGGGGGGGCCCAGGAGCAGTACTTC.

This clonotype was observed a handful of times. The chain is built from TRBV2 and TRBJ1-6; TRBD1 is a possible D gene (6 bases). This CDR3 region has 15 residues. The germline gives CDR1 SNHLY, CDR2 FYNNEI. V was cut by 7 bases and J by 4 bases, with 14 bases left in between. The CDR3, as DNA: TGTGCCAGCATTTCAACAGGGTTTTATAATTCACCCCTCCACTTT. Translating it yields CASISTGFYNSPLHF.

The chain has TRBV6-1 and TRBJ2-1; the match to TRBD2 covers 15 bases. V lost 7 bases and J lost 6; bases outside the gene matches: 7. Germline CDR1 is MNHNS and CDR2 is SASEGT. This CDR3 region has 16 residues. CDR3 protein: CASMGLAGGLPNEQFF. The CDR3, as DNA: TGTGCCAGCATGGGACTAGCGGGGGGTCTCCCCAATGAGCAGTTCTTC.

There are a few counts of this clonotype. The V gene is TRBV19, the J gene TRBJ1-4; D not certain. Germline V gene data show CDR1 as LNHDA and CDR2 as SQIVND (reference sequence). The CDR3 runs to 13 residues. The V end was cut by 7 bases, the J end by 2 bases, with 8 bases between. CDR3 in amino acids: CASKGRTNEKLFF. In nucleotides, the CDR3 is TGTGCCAGTAAGGGAAGGACTAATGAAAAACTGTTTTTT.

This clonotype was recorded a few times. V usage is TRBV5-5 and J usage is TRBJ2-5, with TRBD1 as a possible D gene (5 bases). The J call is in doubt because the DNA end fits TRBJ2-7 better. CDR3 length equals 16 residues. Germline values: CDR1 SGHKS, CDR2 YYEKEE (reference sequence). The CDR3 loop reads CASSLVGESGAYEQYF. Written as DNA, the CDR3 is TGTGCCAGCAGCTTGGTAGGGGAATCAGGAGCCTACGAGCAGTACTTC.

This clonotype has more than one count but fewer than ten. This chain uses TRBV3-1 with TRBJ2-3, with 9 bases that match TRBD2. Trimming removed 7 bases from V and 6 bases from J; junction bases left unmatched: 11. CDR3 length: 15 residues. CDR1 and CDR2 from the germline V gene are LGHDT and YNNKEL (reference sequence). The chain's CDR3 is CASTRNSGGPDTQYF. CDR3 sequence (DNA): TGTGCCAGCACCCGAAATAGCGGGGGACCCGATACGCAGTATTTT.

This clonotype was seen only a few times. The rearrangement joins TRBV12-3 or TRBV12-4 to TRBJ2-5, with TRBD2 identical over 11 bases. This CDR3 is 15 amino acids long. V trimming: 4 bases; J trimming: 5 bases; junction bases outside the gene matches: 6. CDR3: CASSSPTSGAETQYF. In nucleotides, the CDR3 is TGTGCCAGCAGTTCGCCGACTAGCGGGGCGGAGACCCAGTACTTC.

This clonotype occurred a few times. The chain joins TRBV12-3 or TRBV12-4 to TRBJ2-5; 13 bases line up with TRBD2. The J call may be faulty, since TRBJ2-1 better matches the DNA end. There are 15 residues in the CDR3. The CDR3 loop reads CASSLLGLAGEEQFF. The CDR3 DNA sequence: TGTGCCAGCAGTTTACTAGGACTAGCGGGGGAGGAGCAGTTCTTC.

This clonotype was counted once. This chain joins TRBV12-3 or TRBV12-4 and TRBJ1-3, with D uncertain. V was cut by 10 bases and J by 7 bases, with 11 bases left in between. CDR3 length equals 11 residues. The CDR3 loop is CAILVRNTIYF. As DNA, the CDR3 is TGTGCCATCCTAGTCAGGAACACCATATATTTT.

V usage is TRBV7-9 and J usage is TRBJ1-1; no firm D call. CDR1 and CDR2 from the germline V gene are SEHNR and FQNEAQ (reference sequence). Trimming took off 7 bases at V and 4 bases at J, with 13 bases between the two ends. The CDR3 runs 13 residues. As DNA, the CDR3 is TGTGCCAGCAACCTCTCCCCGGCCACTGAAGCTTTCTTT. Translated: CASNLSPATEAFF.

The gene calls are TRBV10-3 and TRBJ2-1, with 9 bases that match TRBD1. Germline CDR1 ENHRY, CDR2 SYGVKD. Germline trimming cut 6 bases from V and 7 bases from J; bases unmatched to any gene: 7. This CDR3 is built from 14 residues. CDR3 residues: CAISVGQGKNEQFF. Here the CDR3 DNA reads TGTGCCATCAGCGTGGGACAGGGCAAGAATGAGCAGTTCTTC.

This clonotype was seen a handful of times. The J gene is TRBJ2-7, the V gene TRBV18; no clear D gene. Trimming removed 2 bases at V and 1 base at J, with 15 bases between. In germline, CDR1 is KGHSH, CDR2 LQKENI. The CDR3 has 16 amino acids. The CDR3 DNA reads TGTGCCAGCTCACCAGTTAATATCCGGTTATCCTACGAGCAGTACTTC. Translated, it gives CASSPVNIRLSYEQYF.

The V and J genes are TRBV13 and TRBJ1-2; 9 bases line up with TRBD1. CDR1 is PRHDT, CDR2 FYEKMQ, per germline (reference sequence). The CDR3 is 15 residues long. V lost 5 bases, J lost 4 bases, and 8 bases stayed unmatched. CDR3 protein: CASSPTGGAGYGYTF. CDR3 in DNA: TGTGCCAGCAGCCCTACAGGGGGCGCCGGCTATGGCTACACCTTC.